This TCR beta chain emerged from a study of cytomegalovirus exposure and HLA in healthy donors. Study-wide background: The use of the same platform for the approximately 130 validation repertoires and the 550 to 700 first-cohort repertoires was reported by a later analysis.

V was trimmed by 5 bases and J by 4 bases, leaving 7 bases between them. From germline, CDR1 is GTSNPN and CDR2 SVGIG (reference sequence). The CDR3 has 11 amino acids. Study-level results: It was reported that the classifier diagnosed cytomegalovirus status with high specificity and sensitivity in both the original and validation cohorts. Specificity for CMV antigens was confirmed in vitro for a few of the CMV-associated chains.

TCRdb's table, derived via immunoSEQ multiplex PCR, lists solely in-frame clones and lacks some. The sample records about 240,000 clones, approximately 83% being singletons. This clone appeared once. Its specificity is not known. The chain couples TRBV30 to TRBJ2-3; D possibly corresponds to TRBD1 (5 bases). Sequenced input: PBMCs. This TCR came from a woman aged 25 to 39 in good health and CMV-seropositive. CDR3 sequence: CAWAGSDTQYF. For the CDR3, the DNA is TGTGCCTGGGCAGGGTCAGATACGCAGTATTTT.